This TCR beta chain stems from a study of blood T cell repertoires in COVID-19. Across the whole study: Sites in the United States, Italy and Spain provided acute and convalescent COVID-19 samples. PBMCs, B-cell-depleted T cells, or T cells were the source of the cDNA or gDNA that made up the material.

Germline V gene data show CDR1 as MGHRA and CDR2 as YSYEKL. Trimming removed 1 base from V and 1 base from J, with 14 bases in between. The CDR3 sequence is 18 residues long. Assay: immunoSEQ multiplex PCR; the TCRdb copy retains only in-frame clones and omits some. In the table there are 200,000 to 250,000 clones, roughly four fifths of which are singletons. Recruitment covered about two dozen US areas and drew participants whose ages spanned roughly 18 to 100 years. Participant-given clinical history determined each cohort assignment. This clonotype was obtained from a woman aged 60-75 years who had recovered from COVID-19. The chain couples TRBV4-1 to TRBJ2-6; TRBD1 might be the D (5 bases). Sequencing used PBMCs or T cells enriched from blood (not recorded which). The CDR3 sequence: CASSQAGRVGSGANVLTF. CDR3 nucleotides: TGCGCCAGCAGCCAAGCGGGCAGGGTAGGGTCTGGGGCCAACGTCCTGACTTTC.